This T cell receptor (beta chain) was documented in a study of PD-1 blockade in mismatch repair-deficient tumors. In the study overall: Enrolled about 2012-2016, patients had progressing, pretreated mismatch repair-deficient cancers of over nine types.

TCRs were sequenced from a few patients responding to pembrolizumab. The V and J ends lost 3 bases and 0 bases respectively, with 9 bases between them. The CDR3 totals 15 residues. Germline lookup yields CDR1 LNHDA and CDR2 SQIVND (reference sequence). The protocol was immunoSEQ multiplex PCR, while the TCRdb copy is restricted to in-frame clones and leaves out a portion. The sample carries about 120,000 clones, around nine tenths recorded once. This chain connects TRBV19 to TRBJ1-5; D is unresolved. The TCR comes from an adult with mismatch repair-deficient cancer. The sample here was peripheral blood, taken roughly 67 weeks after starting pembrolizumab. The CDR3 nucleotides are TGTGCCAGTAGTATTGGTCAGGCTAGCAATCAGCCCCAGCATTTT. Residues: CASSIGQASNQPQHF.